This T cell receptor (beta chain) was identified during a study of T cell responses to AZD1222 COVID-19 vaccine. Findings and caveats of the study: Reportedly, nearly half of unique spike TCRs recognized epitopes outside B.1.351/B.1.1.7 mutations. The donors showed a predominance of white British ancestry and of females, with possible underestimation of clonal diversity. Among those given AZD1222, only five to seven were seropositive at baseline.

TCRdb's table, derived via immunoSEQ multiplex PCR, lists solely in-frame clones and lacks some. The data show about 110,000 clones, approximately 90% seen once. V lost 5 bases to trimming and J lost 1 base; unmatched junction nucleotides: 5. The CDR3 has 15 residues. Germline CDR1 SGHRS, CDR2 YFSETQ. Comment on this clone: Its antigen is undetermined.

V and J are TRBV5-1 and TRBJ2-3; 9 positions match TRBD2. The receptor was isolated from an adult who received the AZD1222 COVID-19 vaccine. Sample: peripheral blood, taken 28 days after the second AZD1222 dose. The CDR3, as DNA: TGCGCCAGCAGATCTCTAGCGGGACGCACAGATACGCAGTATTTT. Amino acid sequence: CASRSLAGRTDTQYF.